The rows below give T cell receptor beta chains drawn from one sample of a study of neoadjuvant anti-PD-1 for oral cavity cancer. Profiling relied on immunoSEQ multiplex PCR, and the TCRdb table lists in-frame clones only, not all of them. The data show about 14,000 clones, 60% to 80% seen once. The sample in question was PBMCs, obtained after nivolumab (anti-PD-1) treatment. These receptors all come from a person aged 35 to 85 with oral cavity squamous cell carcinoma. Both conserved end residues are part of each CDR3. A D gene is named only where the DNA matches it firmly. Rows may omit the clone size; those that give it use once, few, many or a size class.

>TRBV29-1|TRBJ2-1|TRBD2|NA
CSVALAGGRNEQFF
TGCAGCGTCGCGTTAGCGGGGGGCCGCAATGAGCAGTTCTTC
>TRBV28|TRBJ2-1|NA|few
CASSFLAALYNEQFF
TGTGCCAGCAGTTTTTTAGCGGCCCTCTACAATGAGCAGTTCTTC
>TRBV30|TRBJ2-3|NA|NA
CAWSGRNYYTDTQYF
TGTGCCTGGTCCGGGCGGAACTACTACACAGATACGCAGTATTTT
>TRBV19|TRBJ1-2|NA|NA
CASSQSTGSTFYGYTF
TGTGCCAGTAGTCAATCAACAGGGAGTACCTTCTACGGCTACACCTTC
>TRBV13|TRBJ1-1|TRBD1|NA
CASSLDRVMNTEAFF
TGTGCCAGCAGCTTGGACAGGGTAATGAACACTGAAGCTTTCTTT
>TRBV6-1|TRBJ1-3|NA|NA
CASSEYRSSGNTIYF
TGTGCCAGCAGTGAATATAGGAGCTCTGGAAACACCATATATTTT
>TRBV2|TRBJ2-5|NA|NA
CASSDIPWETQYF
TGTGCCAGCAGTGACATACCTTGGGAGACCCAGTACTTC
>TRBV5-4|TRBJ2-3|NA|once
CASSPGGSAGVYTDTQYF
TGTGCCAGCAGCCCCGGGGGCTCGGCAGGGGTATACACAGATACGCAGTATTTT
>TRBV5-5|TRBJ2-1|NA|NA
CASSRPWGFDEQFF
TGTGCCAGCAGTCGTCCCTGGGGTTTCGATGAGCAGTTCTTC
>TRBV6-5|TRBJ1-2|NA|NA
CASSFRWGGYTF
TGTGCCAGCAGCTTCAGGTGGGGTGGCTACACCTTC
>TRBV6-1|TRBJ2-7|NA|once
CATLSYEQYF
TGTGCCACCCTAAGCTACGAGCAGTACTTC
>TRBV5-1|TRBJ2-7|TRBD2|NA
CASSLLRGGAEQYF
TGCGCCAGCAGCCTGTTACGGGGGGGTGCCGAGCAGTACTTC
>TRBV19|TRBJ1-1|NA|few
CASSIGFKVGAEAFF
TGTGCCAGTAGTATAGGGTTTAAGGTTGGGGCTGAAGCTTTCTTT
>TRBV7-9|TRBJ2-5|NA|NA
CASSPIETQYF
TGTGCCAGCAGCCCCATAGAGACCCAGTACTTC
>TRBV5-1|TRBJ2-3|NA|NA
CASSSDASTDTQYF
TGCGCCAGCAGCTCTGACGCTAGCACAGATACGCAGTATTTT
>TRBV4-1|TRBJ2-7|NA|NA
CASSQVRGEQYF
TGCGCCAGCAGCCAGGTGAGGGGCGAGCAGTACTTC
>TRBV19|TRBJ1-5|NA|NA
CASSTVRKSNQPQHF
TGTGCCAGTAGTACTGTCAGGAAGAGCAATCAGCCCCAGCATTTT
>TRBV2|TRBJ1-6|NA|NA
CASSESGQRNSPLHF
TGTGCCAGCAGTGAATCTGGACAAAGGAATTCACCCCTCCACTTT
>TRBV5-1|TRBJ2-3|NA|NA
CASSLGLAHFTDTQYF
TGCGCCAGCAGCTTGGGTCTAGCGCACTTCACAGATACGCAGTATTTT
>TRBV6-6|TRBJ1-6|NA|few
CASTEEGDISPLHF
TGTGCCAGCACAGAGGAGGGGGATATTTCACCCCTCCACTTT
>TRBV5-4|TRBJ2-2|NA|few
CASSGYETGELFF
TGTGCCAGCAGTGGTTACGAGACCGGGGAGCTGTTTTTT
>TRBV4-1|TRBJ2-3|NA|NA
CASSLSGVGRPTDTQYF
TGCGCCAGCAGCCTATCAGGTGTCGGACGGCCCACAGATACGCAGTATTTT
>TRBV28|TRBJ1-2|NA|NA
CASSSLSTRIYTF
TGTGCCAGCAGTTCCCTCAGTACAAGAATCTACACCTTC
>TRBV30|TRBJ1-1|NA|once
CAWNRAGTEAFF
TGTGCCTGGAACAGGGCCGGCACTGAAGCTTTCTTT
>TRBV10-1|TRBJ2-1|NA|few
CASSAYNEQFF
TGCGCCAGCAGTGCGTACAATGAGCAGTTCTTC
>TRBV5-1|TRBJ2-1|NA|NA
CASTRTGGAGGPVNEQFF
TGCGCCAGCACACGGACAGGGGGAGCGGGAGGGCCGGTGAATGAGCAGTTCTTC
>TRBV30|TRBJ2-1|NA|NA
CAWRSWTAPRGEQFF
TGTGCCTGGAGGTCCTGGACTGCCCCTAGGGGAGAGCAGTTCTTC
>TRBV6-5|TRBJ1-2|NA|NA
CASSLGVNYGYTF
TGTGCCAGCAGCTTAGGGGTTAACTATGGCTACACCTTC
>TRBV19|TRBJ1-4|TRBD1|NA
CASSTSPDRVFITNEKLFF
TGTGCCAGTAGTACTTCTCCGGACAGGGTATTTATCACTAATGAAAAACTGTTTTTT
>TRBV27|TRBJ2-7|TRBD2|NA
CASRSLPRAAGGSYEQYF
TGTGCCAGCAGATCCCTCCCCAGGGCGGCGGGAGGGTCTTACGAGCAGTACTTC
>TRBV7-3|TRBJ2-1|NA|NA
CASSLGSSNEQFF
TGTGCCAGCAGCTTAGGTTCGTCCAATGAGCAGTTCTTC
>TRBV5-1|TRBJ1-1|TRBD1|NA
CASSFRTGETEAFF
TGCGCCAGCAGCTTCCGTACAGGGGAGACTGAAGCTTTCTTT
>TRBV11-2|TRBJ2-5|NA|once
CASSLPPVETQYF
TGTGCCAGCAGCTTACCCCCCGTAGAGACCCAGTACTTC
>TRBV14|TRBJ2-1|NA|once
CASSQIGSYNEQFF
TGTGCCAGCAGCCAGATTGGCTCCTACAATGAGCAGTTCTTC
>TRBV7-7|TRBJ2-2|NA|NA
CASSSDVNTGELFF
TGTGCTAGCAGCTCGGACGTAAACACCGGGGAGCTGTTTTTT
>TRBV2|TRBJ1-2|NA|few
CASRGIYGYTF
TGTGCCAGCAGGGGTATATATGGCTACACCTTC
>TRBV5-1|TRBJ1-6|TRBD1|NA
CASSSGTGSPLHF
TGCGCCAGCAGCTCCGGGACAGGTTCACCCCTCCACTTT
>TRBV30|TRBJ2-5|NA|NA
CAWSSMGSETQYF
TGTGCCTGGAGTTCGATGGGGTCGGAGACCCAGTACTTC
>TRBV27|TRBJ2-1|NA|NA
CASSLFGTFINNEQFF
TGTGCCAGCAGTTTATTTGGGACTTTCATCAACAATGAGCAGTTCTTC
>TRBV7-9|TRBJ2-7|NA|NA
CASSSLDRYEQYF
TGTGCCAGCAGCTCCCTGGACCGCTACGAGCAGTACTTC
>TRBV5-1|TRBJ1-3|NA|few
CASSSGYRPNSGNTIYF
TGCGCCAGCAGCTCGGGGTACCGACCGAACTCTGGAAACACCATATATTTT
>TRBV7-9|TRBJ1-4|NA|NA
CASSFSSGTTTEKLFF
TGTGCCAGCAGCTTCTCCTCCGGAACAACTACTGAAAAACTGTTTTTT
>TRBV15|TRBJ2-7|TRBD2|NA
CATSRDTSGSYEQYF
TGTGCCACCAGCAGAGACACTAGCGGTTCTTACGAGCAGTACTTC
>TRBV27|TRBJ2-7|NA|NA
CASSLMVGAHEQYF
TGTGCCAGCAGTTTAATGGTGGGGGCCCACGAGCAGTACTTC
>TRBV19|TRBJ1-5|TRBD1|NA
CATGQGGTKPQHF
TGTGCCACCGGACAGGGAGGGACGAAGCCCCAGCATTTT
>TRBV2|TRBJ2-5|TRBD2|NA
CASRAGGETQYF
TGTGCCAGCAGGGCGGGGGGCGAGACCCAGTACTTC
>TRBV4-1|TRBJ1-5|NA|few
CASSHPTDRGNQPQHF
TGCGCCAGCAGCCACCCCACAGATCGGGGGAACCAGCCCCAGCATTTT
>TRBV7-6|TRBJ2-7|TRBD2|NA
CASSLGTSGGGYEQYF
TGTGCCAGCAGCTTGGGGACTAGCGGAGGGGGATACGAGCAGTACTTC
>TRBV5-4|TRBJ2-3|TRBD2|NA
CASSLGTTRDTQYF
TGTGCCAGCAGCCTCGGGACTACGAGGGATACGCAGTATTTT
>TRBV29-1|TRBJ1-1|NA|NA
CSVVGTPNTEAFF
TGCAGCGTTGTAGGGACCCCCAACACTGAAGCTTTCTTT
>TRBV11-2|TRBJ1-5|NA|few
CASSSGTHGNQPQHF
TGTGCCAGCAGCTCAGGGACACATGGCAATCAGCCCCAGCATTTT
>TRBV15|TRBJ2-7|TRBD2|few
CATSVRTREGEQYF
TGTGCCACCAGCGTTCGGACCCGGGAGGGCGAGCAGTACTTC